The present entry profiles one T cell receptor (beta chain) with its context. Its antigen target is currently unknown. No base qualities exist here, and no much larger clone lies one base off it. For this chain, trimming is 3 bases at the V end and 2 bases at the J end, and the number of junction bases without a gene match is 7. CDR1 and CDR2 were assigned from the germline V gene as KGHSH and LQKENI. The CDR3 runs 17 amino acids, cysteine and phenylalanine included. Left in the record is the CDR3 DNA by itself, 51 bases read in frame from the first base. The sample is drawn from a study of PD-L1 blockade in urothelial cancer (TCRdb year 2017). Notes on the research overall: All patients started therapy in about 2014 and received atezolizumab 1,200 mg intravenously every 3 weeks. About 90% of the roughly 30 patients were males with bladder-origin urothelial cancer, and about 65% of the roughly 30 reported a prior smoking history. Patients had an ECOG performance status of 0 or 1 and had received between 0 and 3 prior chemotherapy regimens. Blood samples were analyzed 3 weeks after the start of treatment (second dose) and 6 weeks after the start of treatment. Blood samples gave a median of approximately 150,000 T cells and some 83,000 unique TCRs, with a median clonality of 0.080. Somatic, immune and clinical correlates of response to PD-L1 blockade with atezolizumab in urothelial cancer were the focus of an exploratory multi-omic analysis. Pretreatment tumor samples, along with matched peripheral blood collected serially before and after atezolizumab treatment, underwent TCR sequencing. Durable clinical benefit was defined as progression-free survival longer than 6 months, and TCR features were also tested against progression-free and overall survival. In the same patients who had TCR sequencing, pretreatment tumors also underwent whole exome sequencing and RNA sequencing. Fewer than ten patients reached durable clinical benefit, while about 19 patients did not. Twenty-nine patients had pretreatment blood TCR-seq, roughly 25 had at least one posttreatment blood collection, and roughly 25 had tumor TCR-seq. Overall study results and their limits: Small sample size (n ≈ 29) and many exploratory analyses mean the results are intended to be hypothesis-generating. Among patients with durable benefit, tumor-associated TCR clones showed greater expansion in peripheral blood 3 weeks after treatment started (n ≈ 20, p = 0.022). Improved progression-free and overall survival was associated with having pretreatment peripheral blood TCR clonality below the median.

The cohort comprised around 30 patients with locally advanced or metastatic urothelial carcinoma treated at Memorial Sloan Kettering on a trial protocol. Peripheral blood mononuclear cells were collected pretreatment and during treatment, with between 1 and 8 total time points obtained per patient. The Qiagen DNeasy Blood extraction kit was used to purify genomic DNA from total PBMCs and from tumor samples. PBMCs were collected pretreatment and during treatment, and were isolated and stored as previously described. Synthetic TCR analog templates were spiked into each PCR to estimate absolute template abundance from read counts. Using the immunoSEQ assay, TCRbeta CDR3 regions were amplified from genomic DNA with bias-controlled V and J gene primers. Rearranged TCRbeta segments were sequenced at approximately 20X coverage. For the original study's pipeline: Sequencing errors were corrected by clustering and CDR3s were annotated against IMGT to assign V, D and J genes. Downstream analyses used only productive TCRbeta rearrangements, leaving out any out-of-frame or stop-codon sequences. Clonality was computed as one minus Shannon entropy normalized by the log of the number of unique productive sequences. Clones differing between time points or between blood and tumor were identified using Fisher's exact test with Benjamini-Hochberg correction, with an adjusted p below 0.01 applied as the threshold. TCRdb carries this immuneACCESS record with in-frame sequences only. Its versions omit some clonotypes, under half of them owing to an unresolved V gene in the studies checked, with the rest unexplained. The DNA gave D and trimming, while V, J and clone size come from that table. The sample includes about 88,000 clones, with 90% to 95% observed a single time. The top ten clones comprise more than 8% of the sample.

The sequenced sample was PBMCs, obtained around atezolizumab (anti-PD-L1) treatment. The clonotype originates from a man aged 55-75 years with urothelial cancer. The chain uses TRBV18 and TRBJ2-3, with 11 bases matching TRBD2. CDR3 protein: CASSPFLAGGSTDTQYF. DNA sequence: TGTGCCAGCTCACCCTTTCTAGCGGGGGGTTCCACAGATACGCAGTATTTT.